The 15 T cell receptor beta chains given below trace back to one sample, sequenced in a study of shared clonotypes between healthy human individuals (dated by TCRdb to the early 2020s). Library construction relied on the immunoSEQ multiplex PCR assay. In TCRdb, the immuneACCESS table is reduced to in-frame sequences with V and J assigned. These tables do not hold every clone; where another copy was compared, an unresolved V gene accounts for under half, and the others remain unexplained. The sample profile shows hundreds of thousands of clones; 72% of them were found once. The ten largest clones capture 1.8% of the sample. Input material: memory CD4+ T cells sorted from blood. The cell subset or site label, as the study defines it: CD45RA-negative fraction. These receptors were taken from a woman aged 25 to 39 in good health.

The J gene is TRBJ2-2, the V gene TRBV2; 9 bases are a match to TRBD2. Germline CDR1 and CDR2: SNHLY and FYNNEI. V dropped 4 bases and J dropped 4; count of bases not matched to a gene: 4. The CDR3 has 15 residues. This chain's CDR3 is CASSVGLASTGELFF. Written as DNA, the CDR3 is TGTGCCAGCAGTGTAGGACTAGCGAGCACCGGGGAGCTGTTTTTT.

The chain combines TRBV28 with TRBJ1-5; possibly TRBD1 for D (5 bases). CDR3 length equals 13 residues. Trimming took off 6 bases at V and 6 bases at J, with 12 bases between the two ends. CDR1 is MDHEN and CDR2 is SYDVKM in the germline V gene. The CDR3 spells CASRRQRGQPQHF. CDR3 DNA: TGTGCCAGCAGAAGACAGCGGGGTCAGCCCCAGCATTTT.

This clone has just one count. The chain links TRBV7-5 to TRBJ2-7; TRBD2 was called by the table and not checked on the DNA. TRBV7-5 is shown as a pseudogene. The CDR3 runs to 15 residues. The CDR3 region has the DNA TGTGTCAGAAGCCCGATAGGATACGGGTCCTACGAGCAGTACTTC. Protein: CVRSPIGYGSYEQYF.

V and J are TRBV27 and TRBJ2-5; D uncertain. Germline CDR1 and CDR2: MNHEY and SMNVEV (reference sequence). There are 12 residues in the CDR3. The ends were cut back, 3 bases at V and 7 bases at J, with 9 bases in the middle. For the CDR3, the DNA is TGTGCCAGCAGTTTCGTCGGTGGGACCCAGTACTTC. It codes for CASSFVGGTQYF.

The genes are TRBV28 and TRBJ1-5; TRBD1 agrees at 7 bases. Germline trimming cut 6 bases from V and 4 bases from J; bases unmatched to any gene: 9. Germline CDR1 MDHEN, CDR2 SYDVKM. This CDR3 region has 15 residues. Here the CDR3 reads CASSTRGQRNQPQHF. The CDR3 DNA reads as TGTGCCAGCAGCACCCGGGGACAGAGAAATCAGCCCCAGCATTTT.

The genes are TRBV6-8 and TRBJ2-7; D might be TRBD1 or TRBD2, each matching 5 bases. The CDR3 is made up of 15 amino acids. Trimming removed 5 bases at V and 2 bases at J, with 16 bases between. Germline values: CDR1 MNHGY, CDR2 SAAAGT. CDR3 in DNA: TGTGCCAGCAGTCGGAAGACACTAGGGGCCTACGAGCAGTACTTC. It translates to CASSRKTLGAYEQYF.

This chain's CDR3 is CASSYPGQAKNIQYF. The CDR3 nucleotides are TGTGCCTCCAGTTACCCGGGACAAGCCAAAAACATTCAGTACTTC. This chain links TRBV28 with TRBJ2-4; a possible D gene is TRBD1 (6 bases). V was cut by 11 bases and J by 0 bases, with 17 bases left in between. Germline V CDR1 and CDR2: MDHEN, SYDVKM. The CDR3 covers 15 residues.

Notes on this clone: Other DNA sequences in the sample encode the same CDR3. V gene TRBV6-1 combines with J gene TRBJ2-7; unclear D gene. The CDR3 is 12 amino acids. V gave up 1 base and J gave up 3 bases, with 4 bases separating them. Looked up from germline, CDR1 is MNHNS and CDR2 is SASEGT. The CDR3 sequence is CASSEGGYEQYF. As DNA, the CDR3 is TGTGCCAGCAGTGAAGGAGGCTACGAGCAGTACTTC.

The chain links TRBV7-8 to TRBJ2-7, with D maybe TRBD2 (6 bases). The CDR3 extends over 19 amino acids. Germline CDR1 reads SGHVS; CDR2 reads FQNEAQ. The V gene lost 2 bases and the J gene lost 5 bases, with 28 bases spanning the gap. CDR3 in DNA: TGTGCCAGCAGCTTATCCCGTGGGGGGAGTAGTCGATGGGGCGACGAGCAGTACTTC. Translated, it gives CASSLSRGGSSRWGDEQYF.

This clone was observed a few times. This rearrangement joins TRBV6-1 to TRBJ1-5; a weak D match, TRBD1 (6 bases). Trimming took off 10 bases at V and 7 bases at J, with 23 bases between the two ends. The germline V gene has CDR1 MNHNS and CDR2 SASEGT. This CDR3 spans 15 amino acids. The CDR3: CATRGQLMFLQPQHF. In DNA form, the CDR3 reads TGTGCCACCCGAGGACAGTTGATGTTCTTACAGCCCCAGCATTTT.

This clone was seen more than once but under ten times. The chain links TRBV6-5 to TRBJ2-5, with D maybe TRBD2 (6 bases). Trimming removed 2 bases from V and 2 bases from J, with 12 bases in between. This CDR3 is built from 15 residues. The V gene's germline CDR1 is MNHEY and CDR2 SVGAGI. CDR3 nucleotides: TGTGCCAGCAGTTACCTAGCGAACAAACAAGAGACCCAGTACTTC. The encoded protein is CASSYLANKQETQYF.

CDR3 loop: CASTDTPGLAGGRLDFF. The CDR3 DNA reads TGTGCCAGCACCGATACCCCGGGACTAGCGGGAGGCCGTTTAGACTTCTTC. The chain has TRBV7-2 and TRBJ2-1, with 15 nucleotides matching TRBD2. The length of the CDR3 is 17 residues. Losses at the gene ends were 7 bases for V and 16 bases for J; bases not matched to a gene: 20. Per germline, CDR1 SGHTA and CDR2 FQGNSA.

V is TRBV6-5 and J is TRBJ1-1, with unresolved D. V was cut by 6 bases and J by 1 base, with 9 bases left in between. Looked up from germline, CDR1 is MNHEY and CDR2 is SVGAGI. There are 13 residues in the CDR3. This CDR3 is CASSLDQNTEAFF. Written as DNA, the CDR3 is TGTGCCAGCAGCCTGGACCAGAACACTGAAGCTTTCTTT.

The chain joins TRBV5-1 to TRBJ1-5; D is possibly TRBD1 (6 bases). Trimming removed 6 bases from V and 3 bases from J, with 10 bases in between. There are 13 residues in the CDR3. CDR1 is SGHRS and CDR2 is YFSETQ in the germline V gene. The CDR3 loop reads CASTQGPNQPQHF. For the CDR3, the DNA is TGCGCCAGCACTCAGGGGCCCAATCAGCCCCAGCATTTT.

This clone came up many times. The chain employs TRBV19 and TRBJ2-1; D gene ambiguous. The germline V and J ends were trimmed by 1 base and 6 bases, with 19 bases remaining between them. The CDR3 is made up of 17 amino acids. Germline values: CDR1 LNHDA, CDR2 SQIVND (reference sequence). The CDR3 region is CASSIGSGGGPGNEQFF. As DNA, the CDR3 is TGTGCCAGTAGTATAGGTTCGGGCGGTGGGCCGGGCAATGAGCAGTTCTTC.